The entry that follows covers one T cell receptor (beta chain) sequence. The sample contains more than one DNA sequence encoding this CDR3. The data were taken from a study of blood T cell repertoires in COVID-19. Study details: The study drew acute and convalescent COVID-19 samples from the United States, Italy and Spain.

Cohort assignment relied on participant-reported clinical history. Produced via immunoSEQ multiplex PCR; TCRdb's table is partial and in-frame only. The sample lists about 370,000 clones, 85% to 90% occurring once. This CDR3 contains 13 residues. CDR1 is LGHNT, CDR2 FRNRAP, per germline. V shed 6 bases and J shed 1 base, with 10 bases lying between them. This clonotype originated in a man between 18 and 29 years old who had recovered from COVID-19. The chain has TRBV12-5 and TRBJ2-7; D is perhaps TRBD1 (6 bases). The specimen was PBMCs or T cells enriched from blood (not recorded which). This chain's CDR3 is CASGTTGSYEQYF. CDR3 sequence (DNA): TGTGCTAGTGGAACGACAGGATCCTACGAGCAGTACTTC.